The 17 T cell receptor beta chains listed next were all sequenced from one sample in a study of T cells in Graves' hyperthyroidism and ophthalmopathy. Researchers amplified the TCR beta CDR3 regions from RNA transcripts. The HTBI primer set was used in a first-round RT-PCR of the TCR CDR3. TCRdb recomputed calls from the multiplex PCR reads with MiXCR, one row per CDR3 protein. The sample shows hundreds of thousands of distinct CDR3 sequences, roughly a quarter of them seen only once. The specimen sequenced was blood. These receptor sequences come from a woman aged 25-40 years with Graves' ophthalmopathy.

This clonotype was seen ten or more times. The J gene is TRBJ1-2, the V gene TRBV6-5, with 9 bases matching TRBD1. The V gene end was trimmed by 2 bases and the J gene end by 7 bases; junction bases not matched to a gene: 8. CDR1 is MNHEY and CDR2 is SVGAGI in the germline V gene. The CDR3 sequence is 15 residues long. The CDR3 spells CASSYTEQGALGYTF. DNA of the CDR3: TGTGCCAGCAGTTACACCGAACAGGGGGCGCTTGGCTACACCTTC.

V is TRBV11-2 and J is TRBJ2-5; 15 bases fit TRBD2. The CDR3 contains 20 residues. Trimming removed 6 bases from V and 2 bases from J; junction bases left unmatched: 16. Germline V lookup: CDR1 SGHAT, CDR2 FQNNGV. The CDR3 nucleotides read TGTGCCAGCAGTTCCTTTGGACTAGCGGGGGGGGGTCCTCGGCAAGAGACCCAGTACTTC. Its translation: CASSSFGLAGGGPRQETQYF. The whole variable domain, remainder taken from reference TRBV11-2 and TRBJ2-5, is EAGVAQSPRYKIIEKRQSVAFWCNPISGHATLYWYQQILGQGPKLLIQFQNNGVVDDSQLPKDRFSAERLKGVDSTLKIQPAKLEDSAVYLCASSSFGLAGGGPRQETQYFGPGTRLLVL.

This clonotype came up many times. The V call is TRBV7-9, the J call TRBJ1-2; TRBD1 matches at 7 bases. The V gene end was trimmed by 5 bases and the J gene end by 6 bases; junction bases not matched to a gene: 6. The CDR3 runs to 13 residues. Germline CDR1 reads SEHNR; CDR2 reads FQNEAQ (reference sequence). This CDR3 is CASSRQGEDGYTF. The CDR3 nucleotides are TGTGCCAGCAGCAGACAGGGCGAGGATGGCTACACCTTC.

Ten or more counts support this clonotype. This rearrangement joins TRBV25-1 to TRBJ1-2, with TRBD1 identical over 11 bases. Germline CDR1 is MGHDK and CDR2 is SYGVNS. This CDR3 is 12 amino acids long. V was clipped by 8 bases and J by 4 bases; unmatched bases: 0. The CDR3 DNA reads TGTGCCAGCGGACAGGGGGCCTATGGCTACACCTTC. Translating it yields CASGQGAYGYTF.

This clonotype was seen repeatedly, ten times or more. Here the CDR3 omits its conserved ending phenylalanine or tryptophan, so a read error is the likely source. The chain recombines TRBV11-1 with TRBJ1-1, with 7 bases that match TRBD1. Looked up from germline, CDR1 is SGHAT and CDR2 is FQDESV (reference sequence). V dropped 5 bases and J dropped 0; count of bases not matched to a gene: 9. The CDR3 loop spans 16 amino acids. In DNA form, the CDR3 reads TGTGCCAGCAGCCGTAACAGGGGCGGGGTGAACACTGAAGCTTTCCTT. Its translation: CASSRNRGGVNTEAFL.

V and J are TRBV6-1 and TRBJ1-5; tentatively, D is TRBD1 (5 bases). Trimming left V 6 bases short and J 4 bases short, with 16 bases between. The CDR3 has 15 amino acids. The V gene's germline CDR1 is MNHNS and CDR2 SASEGT. The CDR3 reads CASSVDGGSNQPQHF. The CDR3, as DNA: TGTGCCAGCAGCGTCGATGGGGGTTCGAATCAGCCCCAGCATTTT.

There are a few counts of this clonotype. The CDR3 loop reads CSATPGGREGWNNQPQHF. The CDR3 DNA reads as TGCAGTGCTACGCCTGGGGGGAGGGAAGGTTGGAACAATCAGCCCCAGCATTTT. The chain couples TRBV20-1 to TRBJ1-5; weak D call: TRBD1 (5 bases). V shed 4 bases and J shed 3 bases, with 25 bases lying between them. This CDR3 comprises 18 residues. In germline, CDR1 is DFQATT, CDR2 SNEGSKA (reference sequence).

J is TRBJ2-5 and V is TRBV27; 13 bases map to TRBD2. Losses at the gene ends were 4 bases for V and 2 bases for J; bases not matched to a gene: 7. The CDR3 is made up of 17 amino acids. Germline CDR1 reads MNHEY; CDR2 reads SMNVEV (reference sequence). CDR3 DNA sequence: TGTGCCAGCAGTTCCCGACTAGCGGGGGGTCATCAAGAGACCCAGTACTTC. As protein: CASSSRLAGGHQETQYF.

This clonotype was counted many times. The chain links TRBV20-1 to TRBJ1-1; 10 nucleotides match TRBD1. In germline, CDR1 is DFQATT, CDR2 SNEGSKA (reference sequence). This CDR3 is 16 amino acids long. V lost 5 bases, J lost 0 bases, and 9 bases stayed unmatched. CDR3 residues: CSADRPGQGMNTEAFF. CDR3 bases: TGCAGTGCTGACCGCCCGGGACAGGGGATGAACACTGAAGCTTTCTTT.

Comment on this clonotype: Given a much more abundant clone one base away, this may be a read error. The chain combines TRBV7-9 with TRBJ2-7; 8 positions agree with TRBD1. V lost 6 bases and J lost 7; bases outside the gene matches: 11. This CDR3 contains 14 residues. The germline V gene encodes CDR1 SEHNR and CDR2 FQNEAQ (reference sequence). The CDR3 nucleotides are TGTGCCAGCAGACCCGGACAGGGTCCGGGAGAGCAGTACTTC. Protein product: CASRPGQGPGEQYF.

This clonotype has more than one count but fewer than ten. The rearrangement joins TRBV4-2 to TRBJ2-7, with TRBD2 identical over 9 bases. Per the germline V gene, CDR1 is LGHNA and CDR2 is YNFKEQ. Unmatched junction bases numbered 3, after V lost 2 bases and J lost 1 base. This CDR3 has 15 amino acids. In DNA, the CDR3 is TGTGCCAGCAGCCAACCAGCGGGGGGTTCCTACGAGCAGTACTTC. This encodes CASSQPAGGSYEQYF.

This clonotype showed up just a few times. The chain is built from TRBV20-1 and TRBJ2-5, with D possibly matching TRBD2 (5 bases). Deletions cut 2 bases from V and 1 base from J, with 8 bases between. Per the germline V gene, CDR1 is DFQATT and CDR2 is SNEGSKA (reference sequence). The CDR3 has 13 residues. The CDR3 is CSARYGIQETQYF. As DNA, the CDR3 is TGCAGTGCTAGATACGGGATCCAAGAGACCCAGTACTTC.

This clonotype was counted between two and nine times. A much larger clone lies a single base off, so this may be a read error. In DNA form, the CDR3 reads TGTGCCACCATTCTACGGGGGGGCGGCGATCAGCCCCAGCATTTT. It is translated as CATILRGGGDQPQHF. The chain uses TRBV24-1 and TRBJ1-5; possibly TRBD1 for D (6 bases). Germline V gene lookup returns CDR1 KGHDR and CDR2 SFDVKD. CDR3 size: 15 residues. Trimming removed 8 bases at V and 5 bases at J, with 18 bases between.

This clonotype was found many times. This chain uses TRBV9 with TRBJ1-1; no clear D. This CDR3 comprises 13 residues. The ends were cut back, 6 bases at V and 3 bases at J, with 12 bases in the middle. Germline CDR1 reads SGDLS; CDR2 reads YYNGEE. The CDR3 DNA reads as TGTGCCAGCACCCCCCCGAAGGACACTGAAGCTTTCTTT. This translates into CASTPPKDTEAFF.

This clonotype was counted at least ten times. The V and J genes are TRBV11-2 and TRBJ2-4; D not resolved. Germline V gene sequence: CDR1 SGHAT, CDR2 FQNNGV. Between the trimmed V and J ends, which lost 1 base and 0 bases, there was a span of 10 bases. This CDR3 spans 16 amino acids. Written as DNA, the CDR3 is TGTGCCAGCAGCTTAGGATCTTACGTAGCCAAAAACATTCAGTACTTC. Its protein product is CASSLGSYVAKNIQYF.

This clonotype was detected ten times or more. V and J are TRBV29-1 and TRBJ2-5; D gene uncertain. V lost 7 bases and J 3 bases, leaving 12 bases between the germline ends. Germline assignment: CDR1 SQVTM and CDR2 ANQGSEA. The CDR3 totals 12 residues. The CDR3 nucleotides are TGCAGCGGAGCCGGACCGAAAGAGACCCAGTACTTC. Translated: CSGAGPKETQYF.

This clonotype has more than one count but fewer than ten. V usage is TRBV12-3 or TRBV12-4 and J usage is TRBJ1-5, with 9 bases that match TRBD1. The J segment lost 6 bases and the V segment lost 6 bases, leaving 3 bases of the junction unmatched. CDR3 size: 13 residues. The CDR3 DNA reads as TGTGCCAGCAGCTGGGACAGGGCTCAGCCCCAGCATTTT. Protein sequence: CASSWDRAQPQHF.